Each of the 24 T cell receptor beta chains below was sequenced from the same sample in a study of OX40 agonist ivuxolimab in advanced cancers. Assay: immunoSEQ multiplex PCR; the TCRdb copy retains only in-frame clones and omits some. The sample holds roughly 49,000 clones, about 80% seen once. The material sequenced was CD4+ or CD8+ T cells sorted from blood, taken in a trial of the OX40 agonist ivuxolimab. These receptors were taken from an adult with an advanced solid tumor such as melanoma, head and neck, liver or kidney cancer.

The count of this clone is one. The chain is built from TRBV5-1 and TRBJ2-5, with 9 bases aligning to TRBD1. V lost 4 bases and J lost 6; bases outside the gene matches: 7. The CDR3 loop spans 14 amino acids. The germline gives CDR1 SGHRS, CDR2 YFSETQ. The CDR3 loop reads CASSPRTGDQTQYF. The CDR3 nucleotides read TGCGCCAGCAGCCCCAGGACAGGGGACCAGACCCAGTACTTC.

This chain links TRBV6-6 with TRBJ2-3; 12 bases fit TRBD1. Germline V gene sequence: CDR1 MNHNY, CDR2 SVGAGI (reference sequence). Trimming cost V 10 bases and J 2 bases; bases outside gene matches: 7. The CDR3 has 15 amino acids. The CDR3 is CATTGTGGHTDTQYF. The CDR3, as DNA: TGTGCCACCACCGGGACAGGGGGCCACACAGATACGCAGTATTTT.

The V call is TRBV15, the J call TRBJ2-5; perhaps TRBD1 as D (6 bases). This CDR3 contains 15 residues. V was cut by 0 bases and J by 1 base, with 9 bases left in between. The germline CDR1 and CDR2 sequences are LNHNV and YYDKDF (reference sequence). The CDR3 sequence: CATSRDRGTQETQYF. The CDR3 nucleotides read TGTGCCACCAGCAGAGATAGGGGGACCCAAGAGACCCAGTACTTC.

The gene calls are TRBV13 and TRBJ2-4; D remains ambiguous. The CDR3 sequence is 12 residues long. Germline loops: CDR1 PRHDT, CDR2 FYEKMQ (reference sequence). The germline V and J ends were trimmed by 0 bases and 12 bases, with 9 bases remaining between them. As DNA, the CDR3 is TGTGCCAGCAGCTTAGGGGTTGGAGATCAGTACTTC. Protein product: CASSLGVGDQYF.

The chain joins TRBV10-1 to TRBJ1-1; possibly TRBD1 for D (5 bases). The CDR3 has 13 amino acids. CDR1 WNHNN and CDR2 SYGVQD come from the germline V gene (reference sequence). Trimming took off 6 bases at V and 1 base at J, with 9 bases between the two ends. CDR3 bases: TGCGCCAGCAGAATGGACACGAACACTGAAGCTTTCTTT. As protein: CASRMDTNTEAFF.

This chain uses TRBV7-2 with TRBJ1-1; D is undetermined. The ends were cut back, 5 bases at V and 3 bases at J, with 10 bases in the middle. In germline, CDR1 is SGHTA, CDR2 FQGNSA. CDR3 length: 13 amino acids. The CDR3 DNA is TGTGCCAGCAGCCCCCTTGATGACACTGAAGCTTTCTTT. Its protein is CASSPLDDTEAFF.

The V call is TRBV5-8, the J call TRBJ2-5; 10 positions agree with TRBD2. The CDR3 consists of 16 residues. Losses at the gene ends were 4 bases for V and 5 bases for J; bases not matched to a gene: 11. Germline lookup yields CDR1 SGHTS and CDR2 YDEGEE. The CDR3 loop reads CASSPGTSVARETQYF. The CDR3 nucleotides are TGTGCCAGCAGCCCCGGGACTAGCGTTGCCCGGGAGACCCAGTACTTC. The full variable domain, in which reference TRBV5-8 and TRBJ2-5 provide the parts outside the CDR3, is EAGVTQSPTHLIKTRGQQATLRCSPISGHTSVYWYQQALGLGLQFLLWYDEGEERNRGNFPPRFSGRQFPNYSSELNVNALELEDSALYLCASSPGTSVARETQYFGPGTRLLVL.

The chain couples TRBV9 to TRBJ2-3; 15 nucleotides line up with TRBD2. The CDR3 covers 19 residues. Trimming removed 2 bases from V and 2 bases from J; junction bases left unmatched: 9. Germline CDR1 reads SGDLS; CDR2 reads YYNGEE. The CDR3, as DNA: TGTGCCAGCAGCGTTACTACGGGACTAGCGGGAGGATACACAGATACGCAGTATTTT. Translated, it gives CASSVTTGLAGGYTDTQYF.

The genes are TRBV4-3 and TRBJ2-3; maybe TRBD1 (5 bases). CDR3 length equals 16 residues. With 0 bases removed from V and 4 bases from J, the gap between germline ends came to 14 bases. Germline values: CDR1 LGHNA, CDR2 YSLEER. The CDR3 sequence is CASSQDRQLVPDTQYF. In nucleotides, the CDR3 is TGCGCCAGCAGCCAAGACAGACAGTTAGTTCCAGATACGCAGTATTTT.

In its sample, this clone was seen once. The chain links TRBV16 to TRBJ2-1; 7 nucleotides line up with TRBD2. CDR1 and CDR2 (germline): KGHSY, FQNENV. V lost 4 bases and J lost 0; bases outside the gene matches: 3. The CDR3 is 15 amino acids. As DNA, the CDR3 is TGTGCCAGCAGCCTCACTAGCGCCTCCTACAATGAGCAGTTCTTC. It yields the protein CASSLTSASYNEQFF. The whole variable domain, filled in from reference TRBV16 and TRBJ2-1, reads GEEVAQTPKHLVRGEGQKAKLYCAPIKGHSYVFWYQQVLKNEFKFLISFQNENVFDETGMPKERFSAKCLPNSPCSLEIQATKLEDSAVYFCASSLTSASYNEQFFGPGTRLTVL.

The J gene is TRBJ1-1, the V gene TRBV6-5, with D possibly TRBD1 on 5 matching bases. This CDR3 spans 16 amino acids. V was shortened by 2 bases and J by 1 base, with 14 bases between the two germline ends. Looked up from germline, CDR1 is MNHEY and CDR2 is SVGAGI. The CDR3 is CASSYLAGRANTEAFF. Written as DNA, the CDR3 is TGTGCCAGCAGTTACCTGGCAGGGCGGGCGAACACTGAAGCTTTCTTT.

This clone appeared once. This sequence joins TRBV27 and TRBJ2-5, with 9 bases matching TRBD1. This CDR3 contains 16 residues. The J segment lost 1 base and the V segment lost 4 bases, leaving 7 bases of the junction unmatched. The V gene's germline CDR1 is MNHEY and CDR2 SMNVEV (reference sequence). CDR3 sequence (DNA): TGTGCCAGCAGTTCCGAACTACAGGGGGCCCAAGAGACCCAGTACTTC. The encoded protein is CASSSELQGAQETQYF.

The chain employs TRBV7-6 and TRBJ2-7; TRBD2 agrees at 10 bases. CDR3 size: 14 residues. Looked up from germline, CDR1 is SGHVS and CDR2 is FNYEAQ. V was clipped by 3 bases and J by 3 bases; unmatched bases: 2. The CDR3 region has the DNA TGTGCCAGCAGCTTGGCTAGCGGGAGCTACGAGCAGTACTTC. Its protein is CASSLASGSYEQYF.

The chain links TRBV7-9 to TRBJ2-5; D is undetermined. With 4 bases removed from V and 2 bases from J, the gap between germline ends came to 17 bases. Germline assignment: CDR1 SEHNR and CDR2 FQNEAQ (reference sequence). The CDR3 length is 16 residues. In nucleotides, the CDR3 is TGTGCCAGCAGCTCCTCTTACTCGGCCGTGCAAGAGACCCAGTACTTC. Translation: CASSSSYSAVQETQYF.

The chain has TRBV18 and TRBJ2-7, with D tentatively TRBD1 or TRBD2 (5 bases each). The V and J ends lost 3 bases and 6 bases respectively, with 18 bases between them. The CDR3 loop spans 15 amino acids. Germline V gene data show CDR1 as KGHSH and CDR2 as LQKENI. Here the CDR3 DNA reads TGTGCCAGCTCACCGGCCGGGAACCCTCAGGGCGAGCAGTACTTC. Encoded protein: CASSPAGNPQGEQYF.

The V and J genes are TRBV29-1 and TRBJ2-3, with D tentatively TRBD1 or TRBD2 (5 bases each). This CDR3 has 12 amino acids. CDR1 and CDR2 from the germline V gene are SQVTM and ANQGSEA. The V and J ends lost 5 bases and 5 bases respectively, with 11 bases between them. CDR3: CSVSGLVDTQYF. As DNA, the CDR3 is TGCAGCGTTTCGGGGCTGGTAGATACGCAGTATTTT.

The genes are TRBV5-1 and TRBJ2-2; D uncertain. V shed 2 bases and J shed 0 bases, with 8 bases lying between them. Germline assignment: CDR1 SGHRS and CDR2 YFSETQ. This CDR3 is built from 15 residues. Here the CDR3 DNA reads TGCGCCAGCAGCTTCTCGAACCCGAACACCGGGGAGCTGTTTTTT. This translates into CASSFSNPNTGELFF. Using reference TRBV5-1 and TRBJ2-2 for the parts outside the CDR3, the full variable domain is KAGVTQTPRYLIKTRGQQVTLSCSPISGHRSVSWYQQTPGQGLQFLFEYFSETQRNKGNFPGRFSGRQFSNSRSEMNVSTLELGDSALYLCASSFSNPNTGELFFGEGSRLTVL.

V usage is TRBV14 and J usage is TRBJ2-1, with unresolved D. The V gene lost 3 bases and the J gene lost 0 bases, with 6 bases spanning the gap. This CDR3 has 14 amino acids. Germline CDR1 is SGHDN and CDR2 is FVKESK. The CDR3 DNA reads TGTGCCAGCAGCCATAGGGACTCCTACAATGAGCAGTTCTTC. This gives the protein CASSHRDSYNEQFF.

The V call is TRBV25-1, the J call TRBJ2-7; 9 nucleotides match TRBD1. This CDR3 is built from 15 residues. In germline, CDR1 is MGHDK, CDR2 SYGVNS. J was trimmed by 5 bases and V by 5 bases; bases with no gene match: 10. CDR3 amino acids: CASSPTGTGSNEQYF. The CDR3 region has the DNA TGTGCCAGCAGTCCTACTGGGACAGGGAGCAACGAGCAGTACTTC.

The rearrangement joins TRBV5-1 to TRBJ1-1; D unclear. The CDR3 consists of 15 residues. The germline V gene has CDR1 SGHRS and CDR2 YFSETQ. Trimming took 0 bases from V and 3 from J, leaving 12 bases between them. The CDR3 bases are TGCGCCAGCAGCTTGGAGGCTCCCCAGGACACTGAAGCTTTCTTT. It translates to CASSLEAPQDTEAFF.

The chain links TRBV5-1 to TRBJ1-2; TRBD1 matches at 9 bases. Losses at the gene ends were 0 bases for V and 4 bases for J; bases not matched to a gene: 1. Per the germline V gene, CDR1 is SGHRS and CDR2 is YFSETQ. The CDR3 contains 14 residues. The chain's CDR3 is CASSLGTGAYGYTF. The CDR3 nucleotides read TGCGCCAGCAGCTTGGGGACAGGGGCCTATGGCTACACCTTC.

The rearrangement joins TRBV6-4 to TRBJ2-3; 7 bases are a match to TRBD1. Trimming removed 3 bases from V and 0 bases from J; junction bases left unmatched: 6. The CDR3 covers 16 residues. The V gene's germline CDR1 is MRHNA and CDR2 SNTAGT. DNA for the CDR3: TGTGCCAGCAGTGAAACAGGGGCCGCAAGCACAGATACGCAGTATTTT. Translated, it gives CASSETGAASTDTQYF.

The V and J genes are TRBV30 and TRBJ1-1, with a weak D call TRBD1 (5 bases). V was clipped by 4 bases and J by 3 bases, with 15 bases between them. This CDR3 contains 14 residues. In germline, CDR1 is GTSNPN, CDR2 SVGIG (reference sequence). The CDR3 region has the DNA TGTGCCTGGACCTATCTCGGGACCCACACTGAAGCTTTCTTT. It encodes CAWTYLGTHTEAFF.

The genes are TRBV10-3 and TRBJ2-3; D might be TRBD1 or TRBD2, each matching 5 bases. The CDR3 runs 15 residues. The germline V and J ends were trimmed by 8 bases and 0 bases, with 15 bases remaining between them. Germline CDR1 reads ENHRY; CDR2 reads SYGVKD. The CDR3 DNA follows: TGTGCCATCCGAGACTCGTGGGGGAGCACAGATACGCAGTATTTT. This sequence encodes CAIRDSWGSTDTQYF.